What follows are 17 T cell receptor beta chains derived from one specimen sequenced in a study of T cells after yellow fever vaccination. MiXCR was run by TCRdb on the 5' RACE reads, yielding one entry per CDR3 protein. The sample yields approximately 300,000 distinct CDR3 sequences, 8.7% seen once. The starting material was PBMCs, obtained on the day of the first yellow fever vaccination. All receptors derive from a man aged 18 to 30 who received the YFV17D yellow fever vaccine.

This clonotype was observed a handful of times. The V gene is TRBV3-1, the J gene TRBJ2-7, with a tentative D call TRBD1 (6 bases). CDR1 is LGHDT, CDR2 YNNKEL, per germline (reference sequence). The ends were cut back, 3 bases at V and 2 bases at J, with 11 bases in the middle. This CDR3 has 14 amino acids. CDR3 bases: TGTGCCAGCAGCCACGGGGACATTGCCTACGAGCAGTACTTC. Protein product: CASSHGDIAYEQYF.

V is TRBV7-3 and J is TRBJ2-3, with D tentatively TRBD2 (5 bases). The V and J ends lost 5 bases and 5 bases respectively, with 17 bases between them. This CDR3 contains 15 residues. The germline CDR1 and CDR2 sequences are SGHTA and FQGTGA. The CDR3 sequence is CASSEYGILGDTQYF. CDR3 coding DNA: TGTGCCAGCAGCGAGTACGGGATACTCGGAGATACGCAGTATTTT.

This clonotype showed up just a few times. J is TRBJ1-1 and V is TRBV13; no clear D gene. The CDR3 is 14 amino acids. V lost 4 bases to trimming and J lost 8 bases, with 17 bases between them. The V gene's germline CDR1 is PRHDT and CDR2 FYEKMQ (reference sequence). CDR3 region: CASSSHTLSMEAFF. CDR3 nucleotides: TGTGCCAGCAGCTCTCACACATTATCCATGGAAGCTTTCTTT.

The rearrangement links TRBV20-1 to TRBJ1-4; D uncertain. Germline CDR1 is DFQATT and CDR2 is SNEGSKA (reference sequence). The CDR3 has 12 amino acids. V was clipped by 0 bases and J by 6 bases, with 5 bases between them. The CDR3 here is CSARDRDEKLFF. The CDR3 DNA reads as TGCAGTGCTAGAGATCGGGATGAAAAACTGTTTTTT.

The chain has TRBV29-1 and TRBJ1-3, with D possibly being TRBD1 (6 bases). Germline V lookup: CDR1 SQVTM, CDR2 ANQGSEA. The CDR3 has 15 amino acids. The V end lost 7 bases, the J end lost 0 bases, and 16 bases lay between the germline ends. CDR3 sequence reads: CSGMQGSTSGNTIYF. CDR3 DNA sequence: TGCAGCGGCATGCAGGGGTCAACCTCTGGAAACACCATATATTTT.

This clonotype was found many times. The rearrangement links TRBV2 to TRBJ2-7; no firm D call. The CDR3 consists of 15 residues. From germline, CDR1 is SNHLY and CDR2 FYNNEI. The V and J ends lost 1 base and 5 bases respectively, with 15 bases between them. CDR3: CASSEERMRFDEQYV. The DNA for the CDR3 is TGTGCCAGCAGTGAAGAAAGAATGCGATTCGACGAGCAGTACGTC.

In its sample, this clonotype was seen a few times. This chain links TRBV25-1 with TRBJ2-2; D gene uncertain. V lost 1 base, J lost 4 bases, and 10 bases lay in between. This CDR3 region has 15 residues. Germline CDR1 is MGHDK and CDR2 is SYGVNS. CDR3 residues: CASSELGSSTGELFF. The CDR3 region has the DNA TGTGCCAGCAGTGAATTGGGTAGCAGCACCGGGGAGCTGTTTTTT.

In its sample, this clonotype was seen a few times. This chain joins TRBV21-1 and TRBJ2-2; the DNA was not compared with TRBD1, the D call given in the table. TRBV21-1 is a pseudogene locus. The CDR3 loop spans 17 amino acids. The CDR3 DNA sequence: TGTGCCAGCAGCAAACAGGGGGCAACAGGGAGGTCCGGGGAGCTGTTTTTT. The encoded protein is CASSKQGATGRSGELFF.

DNA for the CDR3: TGTGCCAGCAGCTTAAAGCCAGGTGACACTGAAGCTTTCTTT. Translation gives CASSLKPGDTEAFF. This chain uses TRBV7-2 with TRBJ1-1; unclear D gene. The germline gives CDR1 SGHTA, CDR2 FQGNSA. Trimming took 2 bases from V and 3 from J, leaving 10 bases between them. The CDR3 is made up of 14 amino acids.

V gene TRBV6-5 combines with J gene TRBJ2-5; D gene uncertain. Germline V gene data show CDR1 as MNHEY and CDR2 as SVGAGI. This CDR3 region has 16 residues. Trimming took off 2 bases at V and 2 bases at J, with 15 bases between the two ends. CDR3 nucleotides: TGTGCCAGCAGTTACGGGCCGATGAAACCTCAAGAGACCCAGTACTTC. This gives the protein CASSYGPMKPQETQYF.

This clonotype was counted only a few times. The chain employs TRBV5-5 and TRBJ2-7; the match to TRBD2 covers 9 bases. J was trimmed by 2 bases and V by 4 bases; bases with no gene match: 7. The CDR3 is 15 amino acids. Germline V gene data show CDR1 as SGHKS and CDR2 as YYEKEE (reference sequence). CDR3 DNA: TGTGCCAGCAGCCTGGGAGCGGGGGGTACCTACGAGCAGTACGTC. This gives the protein CASSLGAGGTYEQYV.

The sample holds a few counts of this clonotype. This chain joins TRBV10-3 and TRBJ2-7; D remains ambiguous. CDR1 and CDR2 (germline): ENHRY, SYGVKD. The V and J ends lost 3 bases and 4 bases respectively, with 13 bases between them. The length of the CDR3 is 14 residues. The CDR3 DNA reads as TGTGCCATCAGTGACTCGACCGCCCGTTACGAGCAGTACTTC. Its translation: CAISDSTARYEQYF.

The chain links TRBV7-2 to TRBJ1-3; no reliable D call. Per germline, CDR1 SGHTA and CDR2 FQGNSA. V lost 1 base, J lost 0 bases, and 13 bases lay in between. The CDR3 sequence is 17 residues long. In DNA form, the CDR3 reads TGTGCCAGCAGCTTAGGGGGAGCAGTCGTCTCTGGAAACACCATATATTTT. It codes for CASSLGGAVVSGNTIYF.

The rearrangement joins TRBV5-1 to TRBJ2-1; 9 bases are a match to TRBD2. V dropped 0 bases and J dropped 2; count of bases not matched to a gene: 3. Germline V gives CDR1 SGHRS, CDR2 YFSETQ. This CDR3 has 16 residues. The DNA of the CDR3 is TGCGCCAGCAGCTTGGACCGCGGGGGGGCCTACAATGAGCAGTTCTTC. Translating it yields CASSLDRGGAYNEQFF.

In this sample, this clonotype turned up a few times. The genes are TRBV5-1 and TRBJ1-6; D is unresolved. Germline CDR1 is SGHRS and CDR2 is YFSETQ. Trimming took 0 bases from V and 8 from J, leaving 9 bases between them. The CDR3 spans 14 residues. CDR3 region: CASSLVGFDSPLHF. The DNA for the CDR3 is TGCGCCAGCAGCTTGGTGGGGTTCGATTCACCCCTCCACTTT.

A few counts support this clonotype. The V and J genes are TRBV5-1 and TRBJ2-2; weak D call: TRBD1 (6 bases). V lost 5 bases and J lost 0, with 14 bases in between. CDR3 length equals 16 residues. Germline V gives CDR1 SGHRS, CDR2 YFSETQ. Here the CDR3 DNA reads TGCGCCAGCAGTTTCGACAGGCTCGCGAACACCGGGGAGCTGTTTTTT. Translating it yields CASSFDRLANTGELFF. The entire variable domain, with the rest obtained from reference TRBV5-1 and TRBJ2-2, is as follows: KAGVTQTPRYLIKTRGQQVTLSCSPISGHRSVSWYQQTPGQGLQFLFEYFSETQRNKGNFPGRFSGRQFSNSRSEMNVSTLELGDSALYLCASSFDRLANTGELFFGEGSRLTVL.

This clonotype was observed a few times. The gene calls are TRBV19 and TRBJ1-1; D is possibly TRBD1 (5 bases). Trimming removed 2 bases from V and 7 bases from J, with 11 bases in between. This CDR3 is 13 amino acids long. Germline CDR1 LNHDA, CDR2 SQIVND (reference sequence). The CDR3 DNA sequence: TGTGCCAGTAGTATAATGCAGGGCGGTGAAGCTTTCTTT. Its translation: CASSIMQGGEAFF.